One sample yielded the 3 T cell receptor beta chains listed below, sequenced in a study of molecular identifiers for immune sequencing clone quantification. TCRdb called the PCR reads again in MiXCR, with one record for every CDR3 protein. The sample carries about 640,000 distinct CDR3 sequences, 15% to 20% recorded once. The sample was naive CD8+ T cells from blood, with Jurkat cell RNA spiked in. Subset noted: FACS-sorted CD8+CD4-CCR7+CD45RA+ naive T cells. All receptors derive from a human donor in good health. Some libraries in this study had Jurkat cell RNA spiked in.

This clonotype was observed many times. This chain links TRBV6-5 with TRBJ2-3; 7 bases map to TRBD1. V shed 8 bases, J shed 6 bases, and the junction held 11 bases outside the gene matches. The CDR3 runs 14 residues. Germline values: CDR1 MNHEY, CDR2 SVGAGI. CDR3 nucleotide sequence: TGTGCCAGCGGACAGGCGGCCGAGATGGATACGCAGTATTTT. Its protein is CASGQAAEMDTQYF.

Concerning this clonotype itself: The junction departs from the called germline gene at one end, perhaps through a read error. The gene calls are TRBV4-3 and TRBJ2-1, with D possibly being TRBD1 (6 bases). This CDR3 region has 17 residues. CDR1 is LGHNA and CDR2 is YSLEER in the germline V gene. CDR3 amino acids: CASSQGTGSSFGNERFF. CDR3 nucleotide sequence: TGCGCCAGCAGCCAGGGCACAGGGTCTTCCTTTGGGAATGAGCGGTTCTTC.

Regarding this clonotype: This may be a read error, as it is one base from a much larger clone. V gene TRBV4-3 combines with J gene TRBJ2-3, with D tentatively TRBD1 or TRBD2 (5 bases each). This CDR3 contains 14 residues. Trimming cost V 0 bases and J 5 bases, with 9 bases left between them. Germline V CDR1 and CDR2: LGHNA, YSLEER. Here the CDR3 DNA reads TGCGCCAGCAGCCAAGACGAGGGGATAGATACGCAGTATTTT. Its translation: CASSQDEGIDTQYF.